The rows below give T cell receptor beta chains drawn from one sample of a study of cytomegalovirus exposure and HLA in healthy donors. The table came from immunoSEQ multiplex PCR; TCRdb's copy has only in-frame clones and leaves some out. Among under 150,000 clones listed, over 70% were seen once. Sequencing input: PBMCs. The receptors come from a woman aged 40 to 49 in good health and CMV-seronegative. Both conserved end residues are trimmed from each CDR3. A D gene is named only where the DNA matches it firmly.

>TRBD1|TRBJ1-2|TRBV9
ASSVDPSRDRGRGAYGYT
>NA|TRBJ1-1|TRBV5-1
ASSLSPSAEAF
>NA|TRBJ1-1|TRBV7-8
ASTVREMNTEAF
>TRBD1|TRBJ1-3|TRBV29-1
SVLQGAEAGNTIY
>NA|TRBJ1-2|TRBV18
ASSSPLIDRLYGYT
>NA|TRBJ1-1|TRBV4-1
ASSQGSYLNTEAF
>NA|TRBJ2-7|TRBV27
ASSPGGRLTYEQY
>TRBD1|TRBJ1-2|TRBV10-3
AIGQGQRYT
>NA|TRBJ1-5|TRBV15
ATSRDGRGNQPQH
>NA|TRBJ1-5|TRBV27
ASSIDRLNQPQH
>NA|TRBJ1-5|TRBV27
ASTPPPDRTNQPQH
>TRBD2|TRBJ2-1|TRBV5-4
ASSDPGLALYNEQF
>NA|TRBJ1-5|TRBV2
ASSKEQWSNQPQH
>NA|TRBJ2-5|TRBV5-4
AGKSGYQETQY
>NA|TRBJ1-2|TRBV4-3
ASSPRTGSAERYGYT
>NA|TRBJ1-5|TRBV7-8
ASSLGLDQPQH
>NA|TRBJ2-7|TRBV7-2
ASSTELKTYEQY
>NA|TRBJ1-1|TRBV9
ASSSHKNTEAF
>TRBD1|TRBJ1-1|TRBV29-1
SVDRGPSNTEAF
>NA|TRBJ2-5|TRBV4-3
ASSQGLTSLETQY
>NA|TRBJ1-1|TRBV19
ASAGNTEAF
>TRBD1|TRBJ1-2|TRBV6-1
ASSDSRDRGRGYGYT
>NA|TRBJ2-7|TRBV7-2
ASSLISYEQY
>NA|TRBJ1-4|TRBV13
ASSLPNEKLF
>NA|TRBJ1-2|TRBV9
ASSVGVGALSNYGYT
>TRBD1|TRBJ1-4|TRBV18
ASSDSDRADEKLF
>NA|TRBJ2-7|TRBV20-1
SARRVYEQY
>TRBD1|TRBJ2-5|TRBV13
ASSHGQAQETQY
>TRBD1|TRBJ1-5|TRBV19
ASSSSTDRLGYSNQPQH
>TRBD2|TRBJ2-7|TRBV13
ASSIGRAHEQY
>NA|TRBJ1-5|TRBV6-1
ASSERGGRQPQH
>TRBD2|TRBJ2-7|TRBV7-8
ASSATSGSDYEQY
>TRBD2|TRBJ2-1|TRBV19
ASSIDRAGGLNEQF
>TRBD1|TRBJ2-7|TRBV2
ASIPRQGVYEQY
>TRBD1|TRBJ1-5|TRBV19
ASSRGQFNQPQH
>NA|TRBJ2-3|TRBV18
ASSPPGQSTDTQY
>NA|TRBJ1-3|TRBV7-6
ASSLVATGNTIY
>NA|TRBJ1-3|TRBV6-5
ATTGGLSGNTIY
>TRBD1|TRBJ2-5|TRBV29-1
SVEDPRGTGAETQY
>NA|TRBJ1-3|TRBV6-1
ASSERGHGNTIY
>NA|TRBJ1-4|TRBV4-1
ASSQGGWANEKLF
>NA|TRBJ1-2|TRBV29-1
SVGGKVYGHT
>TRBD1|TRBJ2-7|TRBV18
ASKFQGAIAYEQY
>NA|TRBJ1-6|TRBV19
ASSPTSPSSPLH
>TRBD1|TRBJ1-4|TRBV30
AWSRGQDLPATNEKLF
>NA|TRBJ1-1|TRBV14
ASRPTGWAEAF
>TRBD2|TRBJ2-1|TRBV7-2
ASSLGRGVEQF
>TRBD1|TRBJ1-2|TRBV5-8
ASSSFTSTGLDGYT
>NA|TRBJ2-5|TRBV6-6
ASSYPLRGETQY
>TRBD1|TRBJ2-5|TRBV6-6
ASSTGKGQETQY